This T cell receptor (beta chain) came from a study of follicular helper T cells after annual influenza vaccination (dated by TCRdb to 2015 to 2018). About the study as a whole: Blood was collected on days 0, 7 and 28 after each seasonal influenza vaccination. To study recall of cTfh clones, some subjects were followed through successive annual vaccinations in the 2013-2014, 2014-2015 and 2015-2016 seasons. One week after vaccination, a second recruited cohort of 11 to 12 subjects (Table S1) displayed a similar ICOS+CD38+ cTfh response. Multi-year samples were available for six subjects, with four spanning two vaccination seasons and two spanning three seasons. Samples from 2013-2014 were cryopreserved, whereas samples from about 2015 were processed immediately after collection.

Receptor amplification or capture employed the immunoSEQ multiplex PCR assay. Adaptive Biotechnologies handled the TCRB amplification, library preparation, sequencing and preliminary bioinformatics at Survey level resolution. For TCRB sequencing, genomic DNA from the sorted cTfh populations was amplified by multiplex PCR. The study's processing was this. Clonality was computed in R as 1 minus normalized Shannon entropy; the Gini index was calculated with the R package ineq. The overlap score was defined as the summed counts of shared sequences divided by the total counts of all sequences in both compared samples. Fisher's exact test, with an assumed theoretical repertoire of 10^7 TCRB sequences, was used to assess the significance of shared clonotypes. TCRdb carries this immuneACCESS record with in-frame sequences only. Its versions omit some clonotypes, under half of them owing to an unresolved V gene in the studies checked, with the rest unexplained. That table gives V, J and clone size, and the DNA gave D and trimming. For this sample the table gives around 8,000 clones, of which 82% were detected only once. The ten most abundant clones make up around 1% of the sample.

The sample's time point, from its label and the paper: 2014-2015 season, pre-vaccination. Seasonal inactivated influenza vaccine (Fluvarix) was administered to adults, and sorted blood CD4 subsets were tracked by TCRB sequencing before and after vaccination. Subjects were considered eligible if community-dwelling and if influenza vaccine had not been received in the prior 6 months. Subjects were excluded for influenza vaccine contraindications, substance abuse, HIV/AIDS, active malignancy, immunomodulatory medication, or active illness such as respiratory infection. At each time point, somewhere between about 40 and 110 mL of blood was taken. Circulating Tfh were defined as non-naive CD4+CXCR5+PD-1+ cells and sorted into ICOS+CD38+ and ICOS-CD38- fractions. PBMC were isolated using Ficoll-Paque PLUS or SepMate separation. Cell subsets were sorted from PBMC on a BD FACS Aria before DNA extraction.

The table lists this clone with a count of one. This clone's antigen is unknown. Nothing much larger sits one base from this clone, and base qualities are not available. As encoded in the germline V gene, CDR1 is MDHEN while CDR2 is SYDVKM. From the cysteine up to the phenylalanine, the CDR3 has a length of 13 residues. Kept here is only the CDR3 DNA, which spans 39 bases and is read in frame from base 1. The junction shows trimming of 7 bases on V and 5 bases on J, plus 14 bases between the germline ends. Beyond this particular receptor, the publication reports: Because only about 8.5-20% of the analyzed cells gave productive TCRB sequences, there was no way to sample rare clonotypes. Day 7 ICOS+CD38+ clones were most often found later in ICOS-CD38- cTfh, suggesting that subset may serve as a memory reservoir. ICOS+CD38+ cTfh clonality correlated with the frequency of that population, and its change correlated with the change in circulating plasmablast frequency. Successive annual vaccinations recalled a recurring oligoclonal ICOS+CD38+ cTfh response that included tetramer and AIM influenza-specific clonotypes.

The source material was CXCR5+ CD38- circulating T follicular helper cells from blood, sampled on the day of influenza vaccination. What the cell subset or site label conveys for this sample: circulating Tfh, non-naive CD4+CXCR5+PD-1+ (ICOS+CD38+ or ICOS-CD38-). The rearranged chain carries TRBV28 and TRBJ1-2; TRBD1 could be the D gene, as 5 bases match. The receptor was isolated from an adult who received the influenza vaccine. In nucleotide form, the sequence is TGTGCCAGCAAAACTGGGGGGTTTTATGGCTACACCTTC. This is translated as CASKTGGFYGYTF.